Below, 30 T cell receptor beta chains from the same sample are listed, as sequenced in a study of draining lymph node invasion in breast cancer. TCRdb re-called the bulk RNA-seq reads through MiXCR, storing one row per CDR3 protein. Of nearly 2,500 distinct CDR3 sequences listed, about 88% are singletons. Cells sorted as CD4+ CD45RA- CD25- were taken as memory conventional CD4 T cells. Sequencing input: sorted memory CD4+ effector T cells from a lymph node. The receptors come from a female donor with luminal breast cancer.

CDR3 DNA: TGCGCCAGCAGCTTTTCTAGCGGGGGAAGGAATGAGCAGTTCTTC. Translating gives CASSFSSGGRNEQFF. The chain has TRBV5-1 and TRBJ2-1, with TRBD2 matching 10 bases. V gave up 2 bases and J gave up 7 bases; unmatched junction bases: 6. Germline V CDR1 and CDR2: SGHRS, YFSETQ. The CDR3 sequence is 15 residues long. Complete variable domain (other parts from reference TRBV5-1 and TRBJ2-1): KAGVTQTPRYLIKTRGQQVTLSCSPISGHRSVSWYQQTPGQGLQFLFEYFSETQRNKGNFPGRFSGRQFSNSRSEMNVSTLELGDSALYLCASSFSSGGRNEQFFGPGTRLTVL.

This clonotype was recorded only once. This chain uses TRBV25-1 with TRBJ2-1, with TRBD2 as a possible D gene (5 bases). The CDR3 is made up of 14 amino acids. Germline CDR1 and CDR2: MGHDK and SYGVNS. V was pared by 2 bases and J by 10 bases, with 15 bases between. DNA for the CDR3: TGTGCCAGCAGTGAAACGGGGAACAAGCAGGAGCAGTTCTTC. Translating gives CASSETGNKQEQFF. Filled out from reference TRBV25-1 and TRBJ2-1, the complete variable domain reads EADIYQTPRYLVIGTGKKITLECSQTMGHDKMYWYQQDPGMELHLIHYSYGVNSTEKGDLSSESTVSRIRTEHFPLTLESARPSHTSQYLCASSETGNKQEQFFGPGTRLTVL.

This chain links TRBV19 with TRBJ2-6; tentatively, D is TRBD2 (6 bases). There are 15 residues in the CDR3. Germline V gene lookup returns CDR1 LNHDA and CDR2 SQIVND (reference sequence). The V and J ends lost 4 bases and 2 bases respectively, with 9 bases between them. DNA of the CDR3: TGTGCCAGTAGTAGGGGGGTACCTGGGGCCAACGTCCTGACTTTC. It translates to CASSRGVPGANVLTF.

Here the CDR3 reads CASSSYKKETQYF. The CDR3 region has the DNA TGTGCCAGCAGCTCGTACAAGAAAGAGACCCAGTACTTC. This sequence joins TRBV7-2 and TRBJ2-5, with no clear D. Germline lookup yields CDR1 SGHTA and CDR2 FQGNSA. The V end lost 4 bases, the J end lost 3 bases, and 9 bases lay between the germline ends. The length of the CDR3 is 13 residues.

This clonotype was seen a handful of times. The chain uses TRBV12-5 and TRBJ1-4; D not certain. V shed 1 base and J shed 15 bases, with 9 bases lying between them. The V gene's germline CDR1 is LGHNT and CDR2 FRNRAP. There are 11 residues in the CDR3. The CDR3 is CASGLEAPLFF. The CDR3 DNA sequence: TGTGCTAGTGGTTTGGAGGCCCCCTTGTTTTTT.

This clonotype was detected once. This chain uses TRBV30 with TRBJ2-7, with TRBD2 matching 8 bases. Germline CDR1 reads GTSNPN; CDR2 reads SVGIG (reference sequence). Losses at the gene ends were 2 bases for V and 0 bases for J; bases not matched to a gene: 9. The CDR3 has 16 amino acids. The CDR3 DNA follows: TGTGCCTGGAGTTCCCTCGGGGGGGCTACCTCCTACGAGCAGTACTTC. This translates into CAWSSLGGATSYEQYF.

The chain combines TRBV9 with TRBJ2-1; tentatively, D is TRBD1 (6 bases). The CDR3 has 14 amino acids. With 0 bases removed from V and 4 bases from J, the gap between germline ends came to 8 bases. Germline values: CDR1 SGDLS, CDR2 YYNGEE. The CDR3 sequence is CASSVDQGYNEQFF. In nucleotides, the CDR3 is TGTGCCAGCAGCGTAGATCAGGGGTACAATGAGCAGTTCTTC. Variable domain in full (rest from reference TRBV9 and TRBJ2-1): DSGVTQTPKHLITATGQRVTLRCSPRSGDLSVYWYQQSLDQGLQFLIQYYNGEERAKGNILERFSAQQFPDLHSELNLSSLELGDSALYFCASSVDQGYNEQFFGPGTRLTVL.

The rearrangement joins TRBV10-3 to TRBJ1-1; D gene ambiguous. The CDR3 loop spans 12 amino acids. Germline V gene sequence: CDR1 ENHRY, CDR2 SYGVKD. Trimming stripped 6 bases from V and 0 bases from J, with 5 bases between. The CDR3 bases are TGTGCCATCAGCGGATTGAACACTGAAGCTTTCTTT. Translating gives CAISGLNTEAFF.

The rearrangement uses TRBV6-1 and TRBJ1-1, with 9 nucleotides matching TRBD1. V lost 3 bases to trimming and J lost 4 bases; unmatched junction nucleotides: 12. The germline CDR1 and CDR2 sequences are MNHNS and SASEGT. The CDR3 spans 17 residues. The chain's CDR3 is CASSDSMGGGQGTEAFF. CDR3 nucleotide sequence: TGTGCCAGCAGTGATTCCATGGGAGGGGGACAGGGCACTGAAGCTTTCTTT.

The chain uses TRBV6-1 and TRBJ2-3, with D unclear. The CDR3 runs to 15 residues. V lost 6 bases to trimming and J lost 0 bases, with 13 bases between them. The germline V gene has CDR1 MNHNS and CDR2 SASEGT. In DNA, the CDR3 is TGTGCCAGCAGGGGTGGCGTATCTAGCACAGATACGCAGTATTTT. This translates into CASRGGVSSTDTQYF.

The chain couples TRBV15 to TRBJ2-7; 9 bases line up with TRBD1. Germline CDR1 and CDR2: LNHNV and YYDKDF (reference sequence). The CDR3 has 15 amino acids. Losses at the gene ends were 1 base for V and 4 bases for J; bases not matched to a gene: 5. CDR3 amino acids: CATSRGTGVRYEQYF. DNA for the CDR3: TGTGCCACCAGCAGAGGGACAGGGGTTAGGTACGAGCAGTACTTC.

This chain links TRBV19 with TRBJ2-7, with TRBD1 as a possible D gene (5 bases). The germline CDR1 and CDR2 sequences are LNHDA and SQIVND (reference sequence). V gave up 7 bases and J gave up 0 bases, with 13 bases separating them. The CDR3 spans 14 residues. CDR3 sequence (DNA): TGTGCCAGTAACCCCACAGGATACTCCTACGAGCAGTACTTC. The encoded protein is CASNPTGYSYEQYF.

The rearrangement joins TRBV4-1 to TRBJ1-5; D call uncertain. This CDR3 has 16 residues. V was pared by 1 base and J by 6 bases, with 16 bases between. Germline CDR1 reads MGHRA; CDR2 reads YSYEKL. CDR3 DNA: TGCGCCAGCAGCCAAGTTGTTCAGAACCTTGGTCAGCCCCAGCATTTT. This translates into CASSQVVQNLGQPQHF.

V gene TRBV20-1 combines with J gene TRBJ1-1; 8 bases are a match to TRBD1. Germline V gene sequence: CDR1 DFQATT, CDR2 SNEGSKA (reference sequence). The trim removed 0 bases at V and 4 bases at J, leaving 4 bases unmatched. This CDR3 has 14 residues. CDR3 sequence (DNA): TGCAGTGCTAGAGATCCCAGGGGGCTCACTGAAGCTTTCTTT. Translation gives CSARDPRGLTEAFF.

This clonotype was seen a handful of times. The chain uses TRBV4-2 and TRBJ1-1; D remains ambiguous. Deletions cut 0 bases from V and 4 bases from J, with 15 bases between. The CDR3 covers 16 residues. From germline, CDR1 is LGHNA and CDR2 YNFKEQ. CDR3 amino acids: CASSQDRTGWGTEAFF. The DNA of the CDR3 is TGTGCCAGCAGCCAAGATAGAACTGGCTGGGGCACTGAAGCTTTCTTT.

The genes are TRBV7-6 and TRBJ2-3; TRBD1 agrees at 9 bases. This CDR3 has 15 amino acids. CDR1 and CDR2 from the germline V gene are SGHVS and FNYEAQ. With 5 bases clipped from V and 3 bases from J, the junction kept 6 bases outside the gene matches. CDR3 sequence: CASSRGGQGTDTQYF. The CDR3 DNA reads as TGTGCCAGCAGCCGCGGGGGACAGGGAACAGATACGCAGTATTTT.

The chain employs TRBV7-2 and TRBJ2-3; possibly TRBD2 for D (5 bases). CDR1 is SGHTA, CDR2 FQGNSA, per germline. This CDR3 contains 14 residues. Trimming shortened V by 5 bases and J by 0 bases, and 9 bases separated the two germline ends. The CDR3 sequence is CASSRTYSTDTQYF. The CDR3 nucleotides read TGTGCCAGCAGCCGGACTTACAGCACAGATACGCAGTATTTT.

CDR3 sequence (DNA): TGTGCCAGCTCACCTGGCGGGGGATCGGATACGCAGTATTTT. Translation: CASSPGGGSDTQYF. The chain has TRBV18 and TRBJ2-3, with TRBD2 matching 7 bases. The germline V gene encodes CDR1 KGHSH and CDR2 LQKENI. This CDR3 has 14 residues. Trimming at V came to 3 bases and at J to 6 bases, leaving 6 bases not matched to a gene. The whole variable domain, filled in from reference TRBV18 and TRBJ2-3, reads NAGVMQNPRHLVRRRGQEARLRCSPMKGHSHVYWYRQLPEEGLKFMVYLQKENIIDESGMPKERFSAEFPKEGPSILRIQQVVRGDSAAYFCASSPGGGSDTQYFGPGTRLTVL.

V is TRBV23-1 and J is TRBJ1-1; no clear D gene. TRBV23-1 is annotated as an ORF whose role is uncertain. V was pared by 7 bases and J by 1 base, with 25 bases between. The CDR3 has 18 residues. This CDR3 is CASTHTAGRAYWNTEAFF. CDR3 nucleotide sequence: TGCGCCAGCACTCACACGGCGGGAAGGGCGTACTGGAACACTGAAGCTTTCTTT.

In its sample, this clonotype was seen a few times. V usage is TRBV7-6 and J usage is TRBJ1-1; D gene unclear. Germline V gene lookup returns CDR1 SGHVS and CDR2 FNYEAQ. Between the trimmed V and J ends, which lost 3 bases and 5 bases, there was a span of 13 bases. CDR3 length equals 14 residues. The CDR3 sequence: CASSLQEGGTEAFF. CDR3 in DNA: TGTGCCAGCAGCTTGCAGGAGGGAGGTACTGAAGCTTTCTTT. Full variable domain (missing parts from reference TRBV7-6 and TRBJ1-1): GAGVSQSPRYKVTKRGQDVALRCDPISGHVSLYWYRQALGQGPEFLTYFNYEAQQDKSGLPNDRFSAERPEGSISTLTIQRTEQRDSAMYRCASSLQEGGTEAFFGQGTRLTVV.

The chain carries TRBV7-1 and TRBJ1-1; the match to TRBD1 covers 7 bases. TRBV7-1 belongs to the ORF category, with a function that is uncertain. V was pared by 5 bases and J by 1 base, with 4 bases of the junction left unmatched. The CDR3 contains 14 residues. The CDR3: CASSPGTANTEAFF. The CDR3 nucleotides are TGTGCCAGCAGCCCCGGGACAGCGAACACTGAAGCTTTCTTT.

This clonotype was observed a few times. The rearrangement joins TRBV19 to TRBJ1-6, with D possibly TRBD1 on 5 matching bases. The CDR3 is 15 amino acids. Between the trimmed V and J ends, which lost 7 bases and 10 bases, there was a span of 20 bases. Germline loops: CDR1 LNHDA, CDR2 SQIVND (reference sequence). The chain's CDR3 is CASKVTVRDSSPLHF. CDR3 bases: TGTGCCAGTAAAGTCACAGTCCGGGACTCGTCACCCCTCCACTTT.

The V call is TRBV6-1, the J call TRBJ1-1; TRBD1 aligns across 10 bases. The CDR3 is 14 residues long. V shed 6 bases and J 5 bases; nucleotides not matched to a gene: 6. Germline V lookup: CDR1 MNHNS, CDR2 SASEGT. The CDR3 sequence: CASSQWTGGTEAFF. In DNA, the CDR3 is TGTGCCAGCAGCCAATGGACAGGGGGGACTGAAGCTTTCTTT.

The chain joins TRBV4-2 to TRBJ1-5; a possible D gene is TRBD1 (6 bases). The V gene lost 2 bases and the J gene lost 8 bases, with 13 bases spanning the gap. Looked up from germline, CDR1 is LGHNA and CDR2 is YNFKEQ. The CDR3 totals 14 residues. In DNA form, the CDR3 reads TGTGCCAGCAGCCAAAACAGGGCGAATGAGCCCCAGCATTTT. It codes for CASSQNRANEPQHF.

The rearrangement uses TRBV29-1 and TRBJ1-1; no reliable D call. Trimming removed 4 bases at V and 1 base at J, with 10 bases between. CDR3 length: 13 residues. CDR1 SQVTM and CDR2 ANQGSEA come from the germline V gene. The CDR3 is CSVGENPNTEAFF. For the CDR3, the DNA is TGCAGCGTTGGCGAGAACCCGAACACTGAAGCTTTCTTT.

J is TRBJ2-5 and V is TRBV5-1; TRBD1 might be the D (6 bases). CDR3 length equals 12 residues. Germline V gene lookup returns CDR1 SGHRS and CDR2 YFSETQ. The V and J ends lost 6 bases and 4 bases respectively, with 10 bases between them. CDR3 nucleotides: TGCGCCAGCATTGGGGGCTCAGAGACCCAGTACTTC. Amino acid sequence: CASIGGSETQYF.

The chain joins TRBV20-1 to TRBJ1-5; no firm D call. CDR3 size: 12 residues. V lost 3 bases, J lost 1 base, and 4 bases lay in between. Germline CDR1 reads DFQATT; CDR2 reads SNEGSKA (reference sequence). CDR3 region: CSARASNQPQHF. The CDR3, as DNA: TGCAGTGCTAGGGCGAGCAATCAGCCCCAGCATTTT.

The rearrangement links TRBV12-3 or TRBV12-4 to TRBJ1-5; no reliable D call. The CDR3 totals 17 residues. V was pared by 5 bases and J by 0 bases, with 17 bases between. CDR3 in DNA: TGTGCCAGCAGTCCCCCTAAGATGGGAAATAGCAATCAGCCCCAGCATTTT. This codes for CASSPPKMGNSNQPQHF.

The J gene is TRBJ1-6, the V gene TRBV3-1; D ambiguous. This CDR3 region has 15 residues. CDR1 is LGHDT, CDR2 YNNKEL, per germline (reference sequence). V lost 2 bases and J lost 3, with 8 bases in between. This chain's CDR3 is CASSQIGFYNSPLHF. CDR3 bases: TGTGCCAGCAGCCAAATAGGATTCTATAATTCACCCCTCCACTTT.

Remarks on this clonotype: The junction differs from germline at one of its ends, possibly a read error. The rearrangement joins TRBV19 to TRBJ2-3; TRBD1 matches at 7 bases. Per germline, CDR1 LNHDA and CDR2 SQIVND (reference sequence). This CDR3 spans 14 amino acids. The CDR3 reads CATVDRQSTDMQYF. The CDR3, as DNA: TGTGCCACCGTGGACAGGCAGAGCACAGATATGCAGTATTTT.